This record concerns one T cell receptor beta chain sequence. Its target is unknown. The gene names given are mouse names. The read ends 1 residue before the CDR3 terminus; that terminus is restored from the germline J gene. Specified time point: mouse harvest day 7 after allogeneic transplant. The graft held 10^6 splenic CD5+ T cells and 10^7 T-cell-depleted bone marrow cells. B6 (H2b) cells into BALB/c (H2d) mice; tissues taken at day 7 or 14. The V gene end was trimmed by 6 bases and the J gene end by 5 bases; junction bases not matched to a gene: 2. This CDR3 has 13 residues. Germline V lookup: CDR1 MSHET, CDR2 SYDVDS. Some clones are missing from TCRdb's copy, which holds only in-frame ones; the method was immunoSEQ multiplex PCR. The top ten clones hold 5.1% of a sample with fewer than 7,500 clones, roughly 47% of them seen once. This record belongs to a study of tissue T cells after allogeneic stem cell transplantation.

Study findings and constraints: Few T cell clones were shared across patients, but motif clusters showed tissue-specific shared signatures. Only a limited share of tissue TCRs appeared in blood or spleen.

The receptor's source is a female BALB/c mouse given C57BL/6 T cells with graft-versus-host disease after an allogeneic hematopoietic cell transplant. The gene calls are TRBV29 and TRBJ2-7, with 12 nucleotides matching TRBD2. The material sequenced was gut tissue. The part of the CDR3 DNA that was read is TGTGCTAGCAGGAGGGACTGGGGGGATGAACAGTAC. Its protein is CASRRDWGDEQY. The CDR3 reads in full as CASRRDWGDEQYF.